Listed below are T cell receptor beta chains from one sample, sequenced in a study of Ad26.COV2.S vaccination and SARS-CoV-2 variants. TCRdb keeps only in-frame clones here, not all; method: immunoSEQ multiplex PCR. The sample has about 680,000 clones; roughly 90% are singletons. The material was peripheral blood, obtained in a trial of Ad26.COV2.S vaccine versus placebo. These receptors came from a person aged 18-65 years who received the Ad26.COV2.S COVID-19 vaccine or a placebo. Both conserved end residues are part of each CDR3. The D gene is left open where the match is weak. Size values are once, few and many counts, or a class for expanded clones, and some rows have none.

TRBJ2-7 | TRBV29-1 | 13 | - | - | TGCAGCGTTTGGTGGCAGAGCTCCTACGAGCAGTACTTC | CSVWWQSSYEQYF
TRBJ2-7 | TRBV5-5 | 16 | TRBD2 | - | TGTGCCAGCAGCTCGTCCGGGACTAGCGGTTCCTACGAGCAGTACTTC | CASSSSGTSGSYEQYF
TRBJ1-2 | TRBV6-2/TRBV6-3 | 13 | TRBD1 | - | TGTGCCAGCAGTCCGGACAGGGGGCGAGGCTACACCTTC | CASSPDRGRGYTF
TRBJ2-3 | TRBV30 | 13 | - | - | TGTGCCTGGAGACCTATGGGGGTCGATACGCAGTATTTT | CAWRPMGVDTQYF
TRBJ1-5 | TRBV4-2 | 13 | TRBD1 | - | TGTGCCAGCAGTTCAGGGGGCCAACAGCCCCAGCATTTT | CASSSGGQQPQHF
TRBJ2-1 | TRBV6-5 | 15 | - | - | TGTGCCAGCAGTTTGGGCGGGCAATATTACAATGAGCAGTTCTTC | CASSLGGQYYNEQFF
TRBJ2-1 | TRBV3-1/TRBV3-2 | 15 | TRBD2 | - | TGTGCCAGCAGCAAAAGCGGGAGGGCCAACAATGAGCAGTTCTTC | CASSKSGRANNEQFF
TRBJ2-4 | TRBV5-6 | 15 | - | - | TGTGCCAGCAGCTCTGCCGGGACAGCCAAAAACATTCAGTACTTC | CASSSAGTAKNIQYF
TRBJ1-3 | TRBV5-1 | 19 | - | - | TGCGCCAGCAGCTTGGGCCGATTACCGACGGCACTCTCTGGAAACACCATATATTTT | CASSLGRLPTALSGNTIYF
TRBJ2-5 | TRBV15 | 15 | - | - | TGTGCCACCAGCAGAGAAATCGGGGGCCAAGAGACCCAGTACTTC | CATSREIGGQETQYF
TRBJ1-2 | TRBV12-3/TRBV12-4 | 13 | - | many | TGTGCCAGCAGTGAAACAGGGAACTATGGCTACACCTTC | CASSETGNYGYTF
TRBJ2-5 | TRBV7-2 | 18 | TRBD2 | - | TGTGCCAGCAGCTTATTCCTAGCGGGAGAGGGGTACCAAGAGACCCAGTACTTC | CASSLFLAGEGYQETQYF
TRBJ1-4 | TRBV5-1 | 14 | TRBD1 | - | TGCGCCAGCAGCTTCAGGGGGTATAATGAAAAACTGTTTTTT | CASSFRGYNEKLFF
TRBJ2-3 | TRBV24-1 | 13 | TRBD2 | - | TGTGCCACCAGTCGGGGGGGCACAGATACGCAGTATTTT | CATSRGGTDTQYF
TRBJ2-5 | TRBV5-1 | 14 | - | - | TGCGCCAGCAGCTATGGGCAGGGTGAAGAGACCCAGTACTTC | CASSYGQGEETQYF
TRBJ1-1 | TRBV6-6 | 13 | - | - | TGTGCCAGCAGTTACTCAGAAAACACTGAAGCTTTCTTT | CASSYSENTEAFF
TRBJ2-7 | TRBV21-1 | 13 | - | - | TGTGCCAGCAGCAAAAGGCCGGACCGGGAGCAGTACTTC | CASSKRPDREQYF
TRBJ1-2 | TRBV19 | 14 | TRBD1 | - | TGTGCCAGTAGTCGCAGGGGGTCTAACTATGGCTACACCTTC | CASSRRGSNYGYTF
TRBJ2-2 | TRBV6-5 | 12 | TRBD2 | - | TGTGCCAGCAGTAACGGACTAGGAGAGCTGTTTTTT | CASSNGLGELFF
TRBJ2-1 | TRBV19 | 14 | - | - | TGTGCCAGTAGTAGGTCAGGGGCCCACAATGAGCAGTTCTTC | CASSRSGAHNEQFF
TRBJ1-3 | TRBV18 | 17 | - | few | TGTGCCAGCTCACCACCGGGAACGGGGCCCTCTGGAAACACCATATATTTT | CASSPPGTGPSGNTIYF
TRBJ2-7 | TRBV6-5 | 11 | - | - | TGTGCCAGCAGTTACGGACAGTGGGAGTACTTC | CASSYGQWEYF
TRBJ2-3 | TRBV5-6 | 15 | TRBD2 | once | TGTGCCAGCAGCCCTGGACTAGCGGGTCGTTATACGCAGTATTTT | CASSPGLAGRYTQYF
TRBJ2-2 | TRBV2 | 14 | - | - | TGTGCCAGCAGATCGGACGGGAACACCGGGGAGCTGTTTTTT | CASRSDGNTGELFF
TRBJ1-4 | TRBV11-2 | 16 | - | - | TGTGCCAGCAGCCCCCTGGGTGGGGGGGTCAGAGAAAAACTGTTTTTT | CASSPLGGGVREKLFF
TRBJ2-7 | TRBV3-1/TRBV3-2 | 14 | TRBD1 | once | TGTGCCAGCAGCCCCGCCCGGGACAGGGTGGATCAGTACTTC | CASSPARDRVDQYF
TRBJ2-1 | TRBV12-3/TRBV12-4 | 13 | - | once | TGTGCCAGCAGGAGACCCCCCTACAATGAGCAGTTCTTC | CASRRPPYNEQFF
TRBJ1-5 | TRBV19 | 13 | - | - | TGTGCCAGTAGAAACAGGGCCCCCGAGCCCCAGCATTTT | CASRNRAPEPQHF
TRBJ2-5 | TRBV7-2 | 13 | - | - | TGTGCCAGCAGCTCCCGGGACGGGGGGACCCAGTACTTC | CASSSRDGGTQYF
TRBJ1-2 | TRBV3-1/TRBV3-2 | 17 | TRBD1 | few | TGTGCCAGCAGCCAAAAACTGACAGGGGCTGCTTCCTATGGCTACACCTTC | CASSQKLTGAASYGYTF
TRBJ2-7 | TRBV3-1/TRBV3-2 | 15 | TRBD2 | - | TGTGCCAGCAGCCCCTATGGACTAGCTAGGTGGGAACAGTACTTC | CASSPYGLARWEQYF
TRBJ1-1 | TRBV11-2 | 14 | - | once | TGTGCCAGCAGCTTAGCCGGGATGGGAACTGAAGCTTTCTTT | CASSLAGMGTEAFF
TRBJ2-5 | TRBV7-9 | 13 | - | - | TGTGCCAGCAGCCGGGACACCTGGGGGACCCAGTACTTC | CASSRDTWGTQYF
TRBJ2-1 | TRBV9 | 16 | TRBD2 | - | TGTGCCAGCAGCGTATCCGGCGGGAGCTCCTACAATGAGCAGTTCTTC | CASSVSGGSSYNEQFF
TRBJ2-5 | TRBV2 | 14 | - | - | TGTGCCAGCAGGCCCCTGACAGGCCAAGAGACCCAGTACTTC | CASRPLTGQETQYF
TRBJ2-5 | TRBV7-7 | 15 | TRBD1 | - | TGTGCTAGCAGCTTAGCGCCTCAGGGGGAAGAGACCCAGTACTTC | CASSLAPQGEETQYF
TRBJ2-3 | TRBV7-9 | 15 | TRBD2 | - | TGTGCCAGCAGCCGACTAGCACTCGTCACAGATACGCAGTATTTT | CASSRLALVTDTQYF
TRBJ1-6 | TRBV18 | 14 | TRBD1 | - | TGTGCCAGCTCACCCGGGACAGCTAATTCACCCCTCCACTTT | CASSPGTANSPLHF
TRBJ1-4 | TRBV19 | 13 | - | - | TGTGCCAGTAAACGAGACAGAAATGAAAAACTGTTTTTT | CASKRDRNEKLFF
TRBJ2-6 | TRBV2 | 14 | - | - | TGTGCCAGCAGTGACAATACTGGGGCCAACGTCCTGACTTTC | CASSDNTGANVLTF
TRBJ1-5 | TRBV7-2 | 15 | TRBD1 | - | TGTGCCAGCAGCTCTAGTTCGGGACAGTTTCCCCCACGGCATTTT | CASSSSSGQFPPRHF
TRBJ2-3 | TRBV3-1/TRBV3-2 | 13 | - | - | TGTGCCAGCAGCAAGCCTGGGGGAGATACGCAGTATTTT | CASSKPGGDTQYF
TRBJ2-7 | TRBV7-9 | 11 | - | - | TGTGCCAGCAGCCCCGAAGGCGAGCAGTACTTC | CASSPEGEQYF
TRBJ2-5 | TRBV5-4 | 14 | - | - | TGTGCCAGCAGCTCGACCCCGGGTGTCGAGACCCAGTACTTC | CASSSTPGVETQYF
TRBJ2-5 | TRBV3-1/TRBV3-2 | 15 | - | - | TGTGCCAGCAGCCAAAGAGCGGGCCTCCAAGAGACCCAGTACTTC | CASSQRAGLQETQYF
TRBJ2-4 | TRBV5-1 | 15 | - | - | TGCGCCAGCAGCGAAAACAGGGAGGCCAAAAACATTCAGTACTTC | CASSENREAKNIQYF
TRBJ1-5 | TRBV23-1 | 13 | - | - | TGCGCCAGCAGTCAAGGTGAGGGTCAGCCCCAGCATTTT | CASSQGEGQPQHF
TRBJ2-3 | TRBV5-4 | 15 | TRBD1 | - | TGTGCCAGCAGCCTAACAGGGGCCCGCACAGATACGCAGTATTTT | CASSLTGARTDTQYF
TRBJ1-3 | TRBV30 | 15 | - | - | TGTGCCTGGAGGTACAGGCGTAGCTCTGGAAACACCATATATTTT | CAWRYRRSSGNTIYF
TRBJ2-7 | TRBV6-5 | 14 | TRBD1 | - | TGTGCCAGCAGTTACGGACAGGGGTCCTACGAGCAGTACTTC | CASSYGQGSYEQYF
TRBJ2-5 | TRBV11-2 | 15 | TRBD2 | - | TGTGCCAGCAGCTTAGATGGACTAGCGAGGGAGACCCAGTACTTC | CASSLDGLARETQYF
TRBJ2-1 | TRBV5-1 | 15 | - | - | TGCGCCAGCAGCTTGGGGGGGAGCTCCTACAATGAGCAGTTCTTC | CASSLGGSSYNEQFF
TRBJ2-2 | TRBV7-6 | 16 | TRBD2 | few | TGTGCCAGCAGCTCTCCTAGCGGGGGTAGCACCGGGGAGCTGTTTTTT | CASSSPSGGSTGELFF
TRBJ2-7 | TRBV2 | 12 | - | - | TGTGCCAGCAGGGACAGCACCTACGAGCAGTACTTC | CASRDSTYEQYF
TRBJ2-2 | TRBV5-6 | 12 | - | - | TGTGCCAGCAGCCCTGGCACCGGGGAGCTGTTTTTT | CASSPGTGELFF
TRBJ2-1 | TRBV5-4 | 12 | - | - | TGTGCCAGCAGCAGAATGGGGAATGAGCAGTTCTTC | CASSRMGNEQFF
TRBJ2-5 | TRBV3-1/TRBV3-2 | 17 | TRBD2 | once | TGTGCCAGCAGCCAAGCTCTGATGGCAGCGGGGGGACGGACCCAGTACTTC | CASSQALMAAGGRTQYF
TRBJ1-1 | TRBV7-9 | 13 | - | few | TGTGCCAGCAGGGATACAGGTGGCCCGTCGGCTTTCTTT | CASRDTGGPSAFF
TRBJ1-5 | TRBV12-3/TRBV12-4 | 13 | - | few | TGTGCCAGCAGTTTTGGGCAGAATCAGCCCCAGCATTTT | CASSFGQNQPQHF